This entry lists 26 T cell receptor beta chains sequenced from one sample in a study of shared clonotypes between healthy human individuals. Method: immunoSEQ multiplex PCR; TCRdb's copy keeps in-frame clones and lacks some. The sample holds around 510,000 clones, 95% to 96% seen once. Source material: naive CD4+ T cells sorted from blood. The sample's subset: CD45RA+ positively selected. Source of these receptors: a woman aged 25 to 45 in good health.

Here the CDR3 DNA reads TGTGCCAGCAGTGACTTAAAAGAGACCCAGTACTTC. As protein: CASSDLKETQYF. The rearrangement joins TRBV6-4 to TRBJ2-5; no clear D gene. V was trimmed by 1 base and J by 3 bases, leaving 3 bases between them. Germline CDR1 and CDR2: MRHNA and SNTAGT. This CDR3 has 12 residues.

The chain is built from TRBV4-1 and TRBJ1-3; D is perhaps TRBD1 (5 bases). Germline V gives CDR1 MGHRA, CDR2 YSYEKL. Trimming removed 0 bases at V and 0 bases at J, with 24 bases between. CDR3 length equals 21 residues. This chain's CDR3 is CASSQEGWAIPGPSSGNTIYF. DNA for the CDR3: TGCGCCAGCAGCCAAGAGGGGTGGGCTATCCCGGGACCCAGCTCTGGAAACACCATATATTTT.

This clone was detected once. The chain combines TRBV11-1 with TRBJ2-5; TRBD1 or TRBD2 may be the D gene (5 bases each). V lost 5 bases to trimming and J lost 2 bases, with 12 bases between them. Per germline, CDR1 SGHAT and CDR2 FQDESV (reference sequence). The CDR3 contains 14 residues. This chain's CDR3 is CASSQAWGQETQYF. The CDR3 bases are TGTGCCAGCAGCCAGGCCTGGGGGCAAGAGACCCAGTACTTC.

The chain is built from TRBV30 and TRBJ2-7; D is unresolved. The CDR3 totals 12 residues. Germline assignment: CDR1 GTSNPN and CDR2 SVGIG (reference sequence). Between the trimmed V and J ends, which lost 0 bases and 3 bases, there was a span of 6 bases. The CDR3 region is CAWSVQVYEQYF. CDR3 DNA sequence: TGTGCCTGGAGTGTACAAGTCTACGAGCAGTACTTC. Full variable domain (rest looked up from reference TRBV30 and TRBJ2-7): SQTIHQWPATLVQPVGSPLSLECTVEGTSNPNLYWYRQAAGRGLQLLFYSVGIGQISSEVPQNLSASRPQDRQFILSSKKLLLSDSGFYLCAWSVQVYEQYFGPGTRLTVT.

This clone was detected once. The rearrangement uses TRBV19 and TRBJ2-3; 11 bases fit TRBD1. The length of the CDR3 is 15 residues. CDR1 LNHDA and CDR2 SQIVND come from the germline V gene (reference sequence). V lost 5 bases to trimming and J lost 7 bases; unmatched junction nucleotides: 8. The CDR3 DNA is TGTGCCAGTAGTGTATGGGACAGGGGGTTGAATACGCAGTATTTT. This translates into CASSVWDRGLNTQYF. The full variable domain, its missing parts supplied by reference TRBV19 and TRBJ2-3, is DGGITQSPKYLFRKEGQNVTLSCEQNLNHDAMYWYRQDPGQGLRLIYYSQIVNDFQKGDIAEGYSVSREKKESFPLTVTSAQKNPTAFYLCASSVWDRGLNTQYFGPGTRLTVL.

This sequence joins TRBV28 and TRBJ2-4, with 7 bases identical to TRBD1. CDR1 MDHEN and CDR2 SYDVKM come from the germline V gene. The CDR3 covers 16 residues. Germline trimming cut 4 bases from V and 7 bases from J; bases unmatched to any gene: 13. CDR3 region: CASSSISTGKWNIQYF. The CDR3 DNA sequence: TGTGCCAGCAGTTCAATTTCGACAGGGAAATGGAACATTCAGTACTTC.

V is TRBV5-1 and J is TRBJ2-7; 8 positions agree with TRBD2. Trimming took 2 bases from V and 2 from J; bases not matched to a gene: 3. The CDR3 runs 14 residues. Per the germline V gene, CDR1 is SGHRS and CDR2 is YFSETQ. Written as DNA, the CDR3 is TGCGCCAGCAGCTTAGCGGGAGCCACCTACGAGCAGTACTTC. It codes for CASSLAGATYEQYF.

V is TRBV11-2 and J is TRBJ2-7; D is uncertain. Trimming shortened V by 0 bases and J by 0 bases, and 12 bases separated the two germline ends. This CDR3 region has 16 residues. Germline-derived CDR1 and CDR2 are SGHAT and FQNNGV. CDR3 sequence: CASSLDRRMSSYEQYF. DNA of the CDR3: TGTGCCAGCAGCTTAGATAGGCGGATGAGCTCCTACGAGCAGTACTTC.

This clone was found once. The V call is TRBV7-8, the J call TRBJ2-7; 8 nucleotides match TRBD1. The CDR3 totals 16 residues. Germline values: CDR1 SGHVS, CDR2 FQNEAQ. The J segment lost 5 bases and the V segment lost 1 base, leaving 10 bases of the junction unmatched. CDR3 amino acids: CASSLVYRGLNHEQYF. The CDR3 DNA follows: TGTGCCAGCAGCTTAGTATACAGGGGGTTGAACCACGAGCAGTACTTC.

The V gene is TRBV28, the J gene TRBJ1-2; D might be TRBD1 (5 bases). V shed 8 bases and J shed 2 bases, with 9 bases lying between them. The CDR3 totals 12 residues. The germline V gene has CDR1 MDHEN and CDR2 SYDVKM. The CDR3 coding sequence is TGTGCCAGCTGGGGGGACAACTATGGCTACACCTTC. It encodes CASWGDNYGYTF.

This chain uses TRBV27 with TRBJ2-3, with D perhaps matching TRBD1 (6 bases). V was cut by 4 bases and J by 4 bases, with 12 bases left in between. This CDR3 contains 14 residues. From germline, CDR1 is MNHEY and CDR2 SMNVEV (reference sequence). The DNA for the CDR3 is TGTGCCAGCAGTTCCTCCACAGGGCCAGATACGCAGTATTTT. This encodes CASSSSTGPDTQYF.

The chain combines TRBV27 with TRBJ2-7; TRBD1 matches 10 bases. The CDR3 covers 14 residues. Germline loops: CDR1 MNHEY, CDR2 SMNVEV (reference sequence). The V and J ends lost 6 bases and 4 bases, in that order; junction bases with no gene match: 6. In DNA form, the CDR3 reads TGTGCCAGCAGGAAGGGACAGGGGAATTACGAGCAGTACTTC. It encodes CASRKGQGNYEQYF.

The CDR3 region has the DNA TGTGCCAGCAGTTTATATTCTGGGGCGGGAAACACCATATATTTT. The encoded protein is CASSLYSGAGNTIYF. The chain is built from TRBV28 and TRBJ1-3, with a tentative D call TRBD1 (5 bases). Germline V gene sequence: CDR1 MDHEN, CDR2 SYDVKM. This CDR3 has 15 residues. With 1 base removed from V and 4 bases from J, the gap between germline ends came to 11 bases.

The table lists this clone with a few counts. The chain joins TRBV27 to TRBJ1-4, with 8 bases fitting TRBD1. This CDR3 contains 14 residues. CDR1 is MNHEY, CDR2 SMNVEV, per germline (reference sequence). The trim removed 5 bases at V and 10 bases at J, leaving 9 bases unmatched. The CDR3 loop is CASSPDRAHVKLFF. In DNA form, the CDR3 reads TGTGCCAGCAGTCCGGACAGGGCCCACGTAAAACTGTTTTTT. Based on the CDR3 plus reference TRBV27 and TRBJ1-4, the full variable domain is EAQVTQNPRYLITVTGKKLTVTCSQNMNHEYMSWYRQDPGLGLRQIYYSMNVEVTDKGDVPEGYKVSRKEKRNFPLILESPSPNQTSLYFCASSPDRAHVKLFFGSGTQLSVL.

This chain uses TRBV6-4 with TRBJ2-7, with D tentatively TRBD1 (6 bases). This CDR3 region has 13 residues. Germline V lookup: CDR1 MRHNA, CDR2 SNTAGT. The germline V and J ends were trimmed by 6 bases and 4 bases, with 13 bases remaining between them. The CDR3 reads CASSLEQGYEQYF. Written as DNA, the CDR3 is TGTGCCAGCAGCCTCGAACAGGGATACGAGCAGTACTTC.

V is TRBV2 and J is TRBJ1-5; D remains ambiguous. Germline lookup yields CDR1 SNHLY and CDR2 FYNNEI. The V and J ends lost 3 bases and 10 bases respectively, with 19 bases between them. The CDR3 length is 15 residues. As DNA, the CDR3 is TGTGCCAGCAGTGACAGAAGTCCCCAAAAACATCCCCAGCATTTT. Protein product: CASSDRSPQKHPQHF.

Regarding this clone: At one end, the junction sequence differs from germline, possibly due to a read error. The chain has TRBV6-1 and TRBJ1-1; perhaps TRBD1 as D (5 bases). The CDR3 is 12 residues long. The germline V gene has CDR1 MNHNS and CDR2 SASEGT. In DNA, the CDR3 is TGTGCCAGCAGTGGAACCGGGGCTGAGGCTTTCTTT. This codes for CASSGTGAEAFF.

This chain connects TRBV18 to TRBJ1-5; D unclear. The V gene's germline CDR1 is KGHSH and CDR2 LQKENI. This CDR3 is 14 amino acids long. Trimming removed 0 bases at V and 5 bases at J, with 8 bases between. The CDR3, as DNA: TGTGCCAGCTCACCACCGAGCCGGGATCAGCCCCAGCATTTT. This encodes CASSPPSRDQPQHF.

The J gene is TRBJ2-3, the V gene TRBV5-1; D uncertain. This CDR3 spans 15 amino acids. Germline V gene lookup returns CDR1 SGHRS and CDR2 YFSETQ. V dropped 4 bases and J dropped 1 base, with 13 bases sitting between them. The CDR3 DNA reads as TGCGCCAGCAGCCTCGCGGAGACCCGCACAGATACGCAGTATTTT. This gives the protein CASSLAETRTDTQYF.

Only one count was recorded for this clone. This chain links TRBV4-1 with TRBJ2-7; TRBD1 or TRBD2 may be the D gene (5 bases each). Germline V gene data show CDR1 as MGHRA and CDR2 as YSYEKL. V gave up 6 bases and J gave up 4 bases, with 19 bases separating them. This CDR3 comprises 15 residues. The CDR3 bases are TGCGCCAGCAGTGTATATAGGGGAGCTCGGTACGAGCAGTACTTC. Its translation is CASSVYRGARYEQYF.

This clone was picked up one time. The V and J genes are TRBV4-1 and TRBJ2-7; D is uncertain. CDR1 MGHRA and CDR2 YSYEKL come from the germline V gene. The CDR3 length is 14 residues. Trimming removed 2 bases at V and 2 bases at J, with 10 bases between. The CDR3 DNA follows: TGCGCCAGCAGCCAACAAGATTCAACCTACGAGCAGTACTTC. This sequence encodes CASSQQDSTYEQYF.

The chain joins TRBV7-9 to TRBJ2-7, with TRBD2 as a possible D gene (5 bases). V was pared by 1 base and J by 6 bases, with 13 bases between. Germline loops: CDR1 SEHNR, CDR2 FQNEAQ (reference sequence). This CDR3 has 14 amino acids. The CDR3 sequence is CASSLVSVGVEQYF. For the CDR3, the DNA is TGTGCCAGCAGCTTAGTTAGCGTCGGGGTCGAGCAGTACTTC. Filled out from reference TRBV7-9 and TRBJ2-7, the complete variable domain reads DTGVSQNPRHKITKRGQNVTFRCDPISEHNRLYWYRQTLGQGPEFLTYFQNEAQLEKSRLLSDRFSAERPKGSFSTLEIQRTEQGDSAMYLCASSLVSVGVEQYFGPGTRLTVT.

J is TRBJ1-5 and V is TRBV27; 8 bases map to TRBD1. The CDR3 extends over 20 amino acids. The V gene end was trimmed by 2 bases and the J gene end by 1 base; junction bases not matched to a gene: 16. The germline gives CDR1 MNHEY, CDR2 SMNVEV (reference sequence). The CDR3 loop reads CASSLRYAGGVLGSNQPQHF. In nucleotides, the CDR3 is TGTGCCAGCAGTTTAAGATACGCAGGGGGCGTACTTGGCAGCAATCAGCCCCAGCATTTT.

The CDR3 region is CASTDGQGAYEQYF. In DNA form, the CDR3 reads TGTGCCAGCACCGACGGACAGGGGGCCTACGAGCAGTACTTC. The V call is TRBV28, the J call TRBJ2-7, with 10 bases aligning to TRBD1. V trimming: 7 bases; J trimming: 2 bases; junction bases outside the gene matches: 5. This CDR3 contains 14 residues. The germline V gene has CDR1 MDHEN and CDR2 SYDVKM.

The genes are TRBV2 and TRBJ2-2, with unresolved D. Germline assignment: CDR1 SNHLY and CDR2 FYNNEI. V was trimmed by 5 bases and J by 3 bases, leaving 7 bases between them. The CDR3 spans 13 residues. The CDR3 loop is CASSFQDTGELFF. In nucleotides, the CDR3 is TGTGCCAGCAGTTTTCAGGACACCGGGGAGCTGTTTTTT.

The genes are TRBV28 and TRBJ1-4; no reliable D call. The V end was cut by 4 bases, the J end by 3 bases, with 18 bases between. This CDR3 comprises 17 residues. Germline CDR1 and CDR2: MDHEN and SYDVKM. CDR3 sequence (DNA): TGTGCCAGCAGTTCTCCAAAGGGAGGGATGGCTAATGAAAAACTGTTTTTT. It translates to CASSSPKGGMANEKLFF.